The 29 T cell receptor beta chains presented below share a single source sample, sequenced in a study of blood T cell repertoires in COVID-19. The repertoire was sequenced with immunoSEQ multiplex PCR; TCRdb's copy has only in-frame clones and lacks some. The sample contains roughly 190,000 clones, around 87% of which appear only once. Sequencing was carried out using peripheral blood. Source of these receptors: a woman older than 75 in a cohort sampled during active or convalescent COVID-19.

V is TRBV28 and J is TRBJ2-7; 9 nucleotides line up with TRBD1. The germline V gene has CDR1 MDHEN and CDR2 SYDVKM. V shed 4 bases, J shed 0 bases, and the junction held 7 bases outside the gene matches. The CDR3 consists of 16 residues. For the CDR3, the DNA is TGTGCCAGCAGTTCGACAGGGGGTTTCCTCTCCTACGAGCAGTACTTC. Translating gives CASSSTGGFLSYEQYF.

The CDR3, as DNA: TGTGCCAGCAGCAATAGCGGGAGTCTTTCGCAGTATTTT. This sequence encodes CASSNSGSLSQYF. This chain joins TRBV12-3 or TRBV12-4 and TRBJ2-3; the match to TRBD2 covers 9 bases. The V and J ends lost 6 bases and 10 bases, in that order; junction bases with no gene match: 8. CDR3 size: 13 residues.

The sample holds one count of this clone. This rearrangement joins TRBV9 to TRBJ2-5; 7 nucleotides line up with TRBD2. Germline CDR1 and CDR2: SGDLS and YYNGEE. Trimming at V came to 2 bases and at J to 1 base, leaving 8 bases not matched to a gene. The CDR3 has 16 amino acids. The CDR3 bases are TGTGCCAGCAGCGTCCGAGCCGGGACTACCCAAGAGACCCAGTACTTC. Translated, it gives CASSVRAGTTQETQYF. Full variable domain (remainder filled in from reference TRBV9 and TRBJ2-5): DSGVTQTPKHLITATGQRVTLRCSPRSGDLSVYWYQQSLDQGLQFLIQYYNGEERAKGNILERFSAQQFPDLHSELNLSSLELGDSALYFCASSVRAGTTQETQYFGPGTRLLVL.

The CDR3 protein is CASSLVKGAYRPTEQFF. CDR3 DNA: TGTGCCAGCAGCTTAGTTAAGGGGGCGTATCGTCCCACTGAGCAGTTCTTC. The chain has TRBV11-2 and TRBJ2-1; 7 bases match TRBD1. V lost 1 base, J lost 9 bases, and 15 bases stayed unmatched. CDR3 length: 17 residues. The germline CDR1 and CDR2 sequences are SGHAT and FQNNGV.

The rearrangement links TRBV29-1 to TRBJ2-6, with D possibly TRBD2 on 7 matching bases. The CDR3 extends over 15 amino acids. The germline CDR1 and CDR2 sequences are SQVTM and ANQGSEA. V lost 7 bases to trimming and J lost 2 bases, with 15 bases between them. CDR3 residues: CSARRGGPGANVLTF. The CDR3 bases are TGCAGCGCCCGAAGGGGGGGTCCTGGGGCCAACGTCCTGACTTTC.

The chain carries TRBV24-1 and TRBJ1-5; 10 bases line up with TRBD1. J gave up 2 bases and V 8 bases, and 2 bases lay outside the gene matches. The CDR3 is 14 amino acids. The V gene's germline CDR1 is KGHDR and CDR2 SFDVKD. The CDR3 DNA reads as TGTGCCACCATGGGGACAGGGGGCAATCAGCCCCAGCATTTT. Its translation is CATMGTGGNQPQHF.

The rearrangement uses TRBV28 and TRBJ1-1, with TRBD1 as a possible D gene (5 bases). This CDR3 contains 13 residues. Germline V gene data show CDR1 as MDHEN and CDR2 as SYDVKM. V lost 6 bases, J lost 1 base, and 9 bases lay in between. CDR3 sequence: CASSLGGNTEAFF. In DNA form, the CDR3 reads TGTGCCAGCAGCCTCGGGGGGAACACTGAAGCTTTCTTT.

This chain uses TRBV5-5 with TRBJ2-7; D is uncertain. CDR3 length: 12 amino acids. V lost 0 bases and J lost 5, with 6 bases in between. The germline V gene encodes CDR1 SGHKS and CDR2 YYEKEE (reference sequence). The CDR3 DNA reads TGTGCCAGCAGCTTGGGGGCGAACGAGCAGTACGTC. It codes for CASSLGANEQYV.

This clone has just a few counts. The chain links TRBV29-1 to TRBJ2-7; a possible D gene is TRBD2 (6 bases). V shed 3 bases and J shed 3 bases, with 15 bases lying between them. The CDR3 extends over 14 amino acids. The germline V gene encodes CDR1 SQVTM and CDR2 ANQGSEA. CDR3 sequence reads: CSVELAGGDYEQYF. The CDR3 bases are TGCAGCGTTGAGCTAGCTGGCGGGGACTACGAGCAGTACTTC.

The chain employs TRBV25-1 and TRBJ1-1; D gene ambiguous. CDR1 is MGHDK, CDR2 SYGVNS, per germline. This CDR3 has 16 amino acids. V was pared by 3 bases and J by 2 bases, with 16 bases between. CDR3 bases: TGTGCCAGCAGTGATGTTGCGGGCAGGCCTAACACTGAAGCTTTCTTT. Its translation is CASSDVAGRPNTEAFF. Together with reference TRBV25-1 and TRBJ1-1, the CDR3 gives the full variable domain: EADIYQTPRYLVIGTGKKITLECSQTMGHDKMYWYQQDPGMELHLIHYSYGVNSTEKGDLSSESTVSRIRTEHFPLTLESARPSHTSQYLCASSDVAGRPNTEAFFGQGTRLTVV.

This chain links TRBV19 with TRBJ1-1; no reliable D call. The CDR3 has 13 amino acids. V lost 4 bases to trimming and J lost 5 bases, with 11 bases between them. The germline gives CDR1 LNHDA, CDR2 SQIVND (reference sequence). The CDR3 bases are TGTGCCAGTAGTACAGGCTTATGGACTGAAGCTTTCTTT. Its protein product is CASSTGLWTEAFF.

V is TRBV12-5 and J is TRBJ1-2; possibly TRBD1 for D (6 bases). Germline V lookup: CDR1 LGHNT, CDR2 FRNRAP. V dropped 9 bases and J dropped 10 bases, with 24 bases sitting between them. The CDR3 is made up of 14 amino acids. This chain's CDR3 is CASSERTAKRDYTF. The CDR3 DNA reads as TGTGCTAGCTCCGAAAGGACAGCCAAGAGGGACTACACCTTC.

V usage is TRBV9 and J usage is TRBJ1-2, with D possibly matching TRBD1 (5 bases). CDR1 is SGDLS, CDR2 YYNGEE, per germline. V was cut by 3 bases and J by 2 bases, with 11 bases left in between. The CDR3 is 14 residues long. CDR3 in DNA: TGTGCCAGCAGCGCGACCGGACAAAACTATGGCTACACCTTC. Translated, it gives CASSATGQNYGYTF.

The V gene is TRBV4-2, the J gene TRBJ1-5; D possibly corresponds to TRBD1 (5 bases). CDR3 length: 14 residues. CDR1 LGHNA and CDR2 YNFKEQ come from the germline V gene. Trimming removed 0 bases from V and 5 bases from J, with 8 bases in between. The CDR3 nucleotides read TGTGCCAGCAGCCAAGAAGGGGTAGATCAGCCCCAGCATTTT. It is translated as CASSQEGVDQPQHF.

The J gene is TRBJ1-1, the V gene TRBV20-1, with D tentatively TRBD1 (6 bases). The germline V gene has CDR1 DFQATT and CDR2 SNEGSKA (reference sequence). This CDR3 spans 11 amino acids. The V gene lost 6 bases and the J gene lost 6 bases, with 11 bases spanning the gap. The CDR3 here is CSAQKGAEAFF. The DNA of the CDR3 is TGCAGTGCCCAGAAGGGGGCTGAAGCTTTCTTT.

The V call is TRBV7-2, the J call TRBJ1-1; D remains ambiguous. This CDR3 is built from 15 residues. The germline V gene encodes CDR1 SGHTA and CDR2 FQGNSA. The V end lost 1 base, the J end lost 1 base, and 10 bases lay between the germline ends. For the CDR3, the DNA is TGTGCCAGCAGCTTAGTGTATCAGAAGAACACTGAAGCTTTCTTT. It encodes CASSLVYQKNTEAFF. Combining the CDR3 with reference TRBV7-2 and TRBJ1-1 gives the whole variable domain GAGVSQSPSNKVTEKGKDVELRCDPISGHTALYWYRQSLGQGLEFLIYFQGNSAPDKSGLPSDRFSAERTGGSVSTLTIQRTQQEDSAVYLCASSLVYQKNTEAFFGQGTRLTVV.

This chain links TRBV7-9 with TRBJ2-7, with 11 nucleotides matching TRBD2. The CDR3 runs 15 residues. The germline CDR1 and CDR2 sequences are SEHNR and FQNEAQ (reference sequence). V was clipped by 4 bases and J by 3 bases; unmatched bases: 5. CDR3 protein: CASSYTSGRNYEQYV. For the CDR3, the DNA is TGTGCCAGCAGCTACACTAGCGGGAGAAACTACGAGCAGTACGTC.

This chain links TRBV28 with TRBJ2-7; possible D gene TRBD1, 6 bases. Germline CDR1 is MDHEN and CDR2 is SYDVKM. V was trimmed by 4 bases and J by 2 bases, leaving 18 bases between them. CDR3 length: 16 residues. The CDR3, as DNA: TGTGCCAGCAGTTCGGGGCGGACAGTTGGGACCTACGAGCAGTACTTC. It translates to CASSSGRTVGTYEQYF.

V and J are TRBV5-1 and TRBJ1-1; 8 nucleotides align to TRBD1. Germline V gene data show CDR1 as SGHRS and CDR2 as YFSETQ. The CDR3 is 15 residues long. V shed 0 bases and J 4 bases; nucleotides not matched to a gene: 5. This CDR3 is CASSLAGQGATEAFF. The DNA of the CDR3 is TGCGCCAGCAGCTTGGCAGGACAGGGAGCCACTGAAGCTTTCTTT.

The rearrangement links TRBV7-2 to TRBJ1-2; D gene uncertain. CDR1 and CDR2 (germline): SGHTA, FQGNSA. This CDR3 contains 14 residues. V lost 0 bases to trimming and J lost 8 bases, with 13 bases between them. Written as DNA, the CDR3 is TGTGCCAGCAGCTTAGCGGTAGGAGGAAGCGGCTACACCTTC. Its protein product is CASSLAVGGSGYTF.

The genes are TRBV4-2 and TRBJ2-1, with TRBD2 identical over 9 bases. Per the germline V gene, CDR1 is LGHNA and CDR2 is YNFKEQ. The CDR3 sequence is 17 residues long. J lost 7 bases, V lost 4 bases, and 14 bases had no gene match. The CDR3 DNA sequence: TGTGCCAGCAGCCCCCCGGGGGCGGGGGGGCCTCGTAATGAGCAGTTCTTC. Its protein product is CASSPPGAGGPRNEQFF.

The chain uses TRBV7-2 and TRBJ2-1; 11 nucleotides agree with TRBD2. The trim removed 4 bases at V and 4 bases at J, leaving 6 bases unmatched. The CDR3 loop spans 16 amino acids. Germline-derived CDR1 and CDR2 are SGHTA and FQGNSA. DNA of the CDR3: TGTGCCAGCAGCTCCTGGACTAGCGGGCCTTACAATGAGCAGTTCTTC. This encodes CASSSWTSGPYNEQFF.

The chain joins TRBV7-8 to TRBJ2-7; a weak D match, TRBD1 (7 bases). The V and J ends lost 1 base and 6 bases respectively, with 16 bases between them. Germline CDR1 SGHVS, CDR2 FQNEAQ. The CDR3 is made up of 15 amino acids. The CDR3 nucleotides read TGTGCCAGCAGCTTAGTCGGGCAGGGGGGAAGCGAGCAGTACTTC. Its translation is CASSLVGQGGSEQYF.

There are a few counts of this clone. This sequence joins TRBV19 and TRBJ1-1, with D possibly being TRBD1 (6 bases). The V gene lost 3 bases and the J gene lost 5 bases, with 10 bases spanning the gap. The CDR3 is made up of 13 amino acids. Germline V gene lookup returns CDR1 LNHDA and CDR2 SQIVND (reference sequence). The CDR3 protein is CASSITGTTEAFF. The CDR3 DNA reads TGTGCCAGTAGTATCACAGGGACAACTGAAGCTTTCTTT.

The rearrangement links TRBV28 to TRBJ1-4; 8 nucleotides agree with TRBD1. The CDR3 is made up of 15 amino acids. The germline V gene encodes CDR1 MDHEN and CDR2 SYDVKM. After removal of 5 bases from V and 8 bases from J, the junction contained 10 bases not matched to a gene. CDR3 sequence reads: CASSPGGQGGEKLFF. CDR3 in DNA: TGTGCCAGCAGTCCTGGTGGACAGGGAGGGGAAAAACTGTTTTTT.

In its sample, this clone was seen once. This sequence joins TRBV6-5 and TRBJ2-7, with 8 bases matching TRBD2. Germline-derived CDR1 and CDR2 are MNHEY and SVGAGI. The junction had 7 bases not matched to a gene; V was cut back by 5 bases and J by 4 bases. This CDR3 comprises 14 residues. The CDR3 DNA follows: TGTGCCAGCAGTCGTAGCGGGAATGCTTACGAGCAGTACGTC. Translated, it gives CASSRSGNAYEQYV.

The chain joins TRBV20-1 to TRBJ1-1; D gene uncertain. CDR1 and CDR2 (germline): DFQATT, SNEGSKA (reference sequence). Trimming pared 0 bases from V and 11 bases from J, leaving 10 bases between. The length of the CDR3 is 11 residues. This chain's CDR3 is CSARDIGRAFF. CDR3 coding DNA: TGCAGTGCTAGAGATATAGGGAGGGCTTTCTTT.

The chain uses TRBV5-5 and TRBJ2-5, with 10 bases aligning to TRBD1. The CDR3 is 14 amino acids. Looked up from germline, CDR1 is SGHKS and CDR2 is YYEKEE (reference sequence). V was clipped by 4 bases and J by 5 bases; unmatched bases: 5. CDR3: CASSDRGRVETQYF. CDR3 nucleotides: TGTGCCAGCAGCGACAGGGGGCGTGTGGAGACCCAGTACTTC. The variable domain in full, completed from reference TRBV5-5 and TRBJ2-5, reads DAGVTQSPTHLIKTRGQQVTLRCSPISGHKSVSWYQQVLGQGPQFIFQYYEKEERGRGNFPDRFSARQFPNYSSELNVNALLLGDSALYLCASSDRGRVETQYFGPGTRLLVL.

The V gene is TRBV11-3, the J gene TRBJ2-6, with D uncertain. The CDR3 is 15 amino acids. The V gene's germline CDR1 is SGHNT and CDR2 YENEEA. Trimming pared 5 bases from V and 2 bases from J, leaving 10 bases between. The CDR3 bases are TGTGCCAGCAGCGACGTAGGAGCTGGGGCCAACGTCCTGACTTTC. Translated, it gives CASSDVGAGANVLTF.